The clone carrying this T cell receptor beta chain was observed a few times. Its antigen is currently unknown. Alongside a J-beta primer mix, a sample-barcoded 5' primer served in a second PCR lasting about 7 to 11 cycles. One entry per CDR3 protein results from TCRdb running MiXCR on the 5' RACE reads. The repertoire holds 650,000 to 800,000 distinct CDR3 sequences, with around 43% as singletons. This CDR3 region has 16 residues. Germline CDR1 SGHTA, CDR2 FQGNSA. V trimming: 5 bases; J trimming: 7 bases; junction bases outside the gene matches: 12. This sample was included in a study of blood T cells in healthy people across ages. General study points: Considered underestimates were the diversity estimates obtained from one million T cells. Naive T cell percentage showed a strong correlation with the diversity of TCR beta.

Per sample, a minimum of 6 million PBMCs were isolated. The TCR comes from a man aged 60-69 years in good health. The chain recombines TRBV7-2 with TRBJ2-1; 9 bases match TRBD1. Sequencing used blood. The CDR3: CASSPRWDRVGNEQFF. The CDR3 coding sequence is TGTGCCAGCAGCCCACGATGGGACAGGGTAGGGAATGAGCAGTTCTTC.